This is a list of T cell receptor beta chains from one sample in a study of shared clonotypes between healthy human individuals. Only in-frame clones appear in the TCRdb table, and some are missing; sequencing was by immunoSEQ multiplex PCR. Of 600,000 or so clones listed, roughly 98% were seen once; the top ten hold approximately 0.3%. Sequences were obtained from naive CD8+ T cells sorted from blood. The receptor source for this set is a man aged 25-45 years in good health. The CDR3 runs from the conserved cysteine through the conserved F or W.

TRBV10-2 | CASSETPGQGSNEQYF
TRBV2 | CASRGPTAAREQYF
TRBV11-2 | CASSLRPAGVYEQYF
TRBV7-2 | CASSSFKLLLSTDTQYF
TRBV10-2 | CASSERPPVVAGEYEQYF
TRBV5-4 | CASSPLSEQETQYF
TRBV7-8 | CASSLGGDLLAKNIQYF
TRBV2 | CASSEWLGQGARGEKLFF
TRBV29-1 | CSVVFPSGSDEQYF
TRBV15 | CATSSGDRGEQYF
TRBV11-3 | CASSFSANTGELFF
TRBV7-9 | CASSLAARANEQFF
TRBV5-1 | CASSLEAGSRAKNIQYF
TRBV18 | CASSAGGASNQPQHF
TRBV27 | CASSLSMINEQFF
TRBV10-3 | CAISESAKGTQYF
TRBV5-4 | CASSQGGQGYNEQFF
TRBV7-8 | CASSPTMNTEAFF
TRBV27 | CASSLKGNYEQYF
TRBV6-6 | CASSSGAAQHF
TRBV9 | CASSVGGAGGLSYEQYF
TRBV29-1 | CSVTSGRARGEQYF
TRBV15 | CATSGDRTGNTIYF
TRBV6-4 | CASSYTGGPYAYNEQFF
TRBV28 | CASSFLTPYNEQFF
TRBV27 | CASSFSGHMNTEAFF
TRBV7-9 | CASSLEIAGGPPGELFF
TRBV29-1 | CSATDREVGYTF
TRBV27 | CASSFGLRGGQITDTQYF
TRBV10-2 | CASKPGSQGLETQYF
TRBV28 | CASRVKGTYSPNEQFF
TRBV7-9 | CASSTVLAGDQFF
TRBV7-3 | CASGEVDLPYSNQPQHF
TRBV18 | CASSFGTGTYEQYF
TRBV6-6 | CASSYSQELDF
TRBV18 | CASSRTGGYEQYF
TRBV5-6 | CASSLGQDLTGELFF
TRBV11-2 | CASSFPTSGRAREQFF
TRBV4-1 | CASSSKGGGIAAGELFF
TRBV7-9 | CASSLDEAFF
TRBV5-5 | CASSLEFVGQPQHF
TRBV27 | CASSSQLGVTYEQYF
TRBV28 | CASSFRGSTEAFF
TRBV30 | CAWSRASGRGDTQYF
TRBV5-8 | CASSLWDSSSYGYTF
TRBV29-1 | CSATNGADEQYF
TRBV29-1 | CSVVLERTLTSLEQFF
TRBV5-1 | CASSLEPWTGVRYEQYF
TRBV6-4 | CATSRTVNTGELFF
TRBV5-6 | CASTDIGGRRDNEQFF
TRBV28 | CASSPGGEQYF
TRBV6-5 | CASLDRGHNEQFF
TRBV29-1 | CSARGGRRPYEQYF
TRBV5-1 | CASSRSGRLYNEQFF
TRBV7-6 | CASARDRGYGNTIYF
TRBV11-2 | CASSLGFDETYEQYF